This T cell receptor beta chain comes out of a study of CD8 T cells in ankylosing spondylitis. As to this clonotype: What it binds is unknown.

Study-wide results and caveats: It appeared that ankylosing spondylitis blood was characterized by a TCR beta motif of fewer than 10 highly homologous variants. A CD8+ phenotype characterized the disease-linked clones, which were relatively rare in peripheral blood.

The V gene's germline CDR1 is MGHDK and CDR2 SYGVNS. The J segment lost 8 bases and the V segment lost 6 bases, leaving 3 bases of the junction unmatched. The CDR3 is 12 residues long. Libraries for TCR beta were made by quantitative 5'-RACE with molecular barcodes. Using its own MiXCR run on the 5' RACE reads, TCRdb lists one record per CDR3 protein. This sample has some 840,000 distinct CDR3 sequences; approximately 12% occur once, and the top ten carry approximately 0.5%. The chain employs TRBV25-1 and TRBJ1-2; 10 bases agree with TRBD1. The sample consisted of blood, either unsorted or a sorted T cell fraction (not recorded which). The TCR comes from a male donor with ankylosing spondylitis. This chain's CDR3 is CASRDRGQGYTF. The CDR3 nucleotides read TGTGCCAGCAGAGACAGGGGGCAAGGCTACACCTTC.